The 15 T cell receptor beta chains reported below all come from one sample, sequenced in a study of T cell repertoires in cytomegalovirus infection (dated 2019 in TCRdb). This sample was sequenced with an Illumina HiSeq 1500. TCRdb passed the public sequencing reads through fastp at Q25 and MiXCR, retaining productive beta sequences. Under each unique CDR3 protein, matching rows form one entry showing the most common genes and DNA. The sample table records 200,000 to 250,000 distinct CDR3 sequences; roughly 12% of these occur just once. In total, the top ten clones hold 1.6% of the sample. Sequencing input: PBMCs. The receptors were sampled from a human donor in good health (CMV status not recorded). Some clones in this sample may be carry-over from other donors' samples.

V gene TRBV19 combines with J gene TRBJ1-6; D call uncertain. Trimming stripped 6 bases from V and 7 bases from J, with 13 bases between. The CDR3 is 14 residues long. Germline V lookup: CDR1 LNHDA, CDR2 SQIVND (reference sequence). The CDR3 DNA sequence: TGTGCCAGTAGCTCCACGGGAGGCAATTCACCCCTCCACTTT. Protein product: CASSSTGGNSPLHF. The entire variable domain, with the rest obtained from reference TRBV19 and TRBJ1-6, is as follows: DGGITQSPKYLFRKEGQNVTLSCEQNLNHDAMYWYRQDPGQGLRLIYYSQIVNDFQKGDIAEGYSVSREKKESFPLTVTSAQKNPTAFYLCASSSTGGNSPLHFGNGTRLTVT.

The sample holds many counts of this clonotype. The chain couples TRBV19 to TRBJ2-1, with 9 bases aligning to TRBD1. The germline V gene encodes CDR1 LNHDA and CDR2 SQIVND (reference sequence). J was trimmed by 11 bases and V by 6 bases; bases with no gene match: 14. This CDR3 region has 15 residues. CDR3 sequence (DNA): TGTGCCAGTAGCCACGGGACAGGGCAATACCTGCAGCAGTTCTTC. Residues: CASSHGTGQYLQQFF.

This clonotype was detected ten times or more. The rearrangement joins TRBV7-2 to TRBJ2-3; 8 nucleotides agree with TRBD1. Trimming took 1 base from V and 3 from J; bases not matched to a gene: 3. The CDR3 has 15 residues. CDR1 is SGHTA and CDR2 is FQGNSA in the germline V gene. In DNA form, the CDR3 reads TGTGCCAGCAGCTTAGAGACAGGGGTAACAGATACGCAGTATTTT. It specifies CASSLETGVTDTQYF.

This clonotype showed up just a few times. The chain has TRBV11-3 and TRBJ2-7; 12 bases fit TRBD1. Germline CDR1 reads SGHNT; CDR2 reads YENEEA. The CDR3 covers 15 residues. The V and J ends lost 3 bases and 5 bases, in that order; junction bases with no gene match: 5. In DNA, the CDR3 is TGTGCCAGCAGCTTGGACGGGACAGGGGGCGACGAGCAGTACTTC. Protein: CASSLDGTGGDEQYF.

This clonotype was detected ten times or more. The chain recombines TRBV12-3 or TRBV12-4 with TRBJ2-3, with 9 bases aligning to TRBD1. Germline trimming cut 6 bases from V and 4 bases from J; bases unmatched to any gene: 11. CDR3 length equals 16 residues. CDR3 sequence reads: CASRTPGQGESDTQYF. The DNA of the CDR3 is TGTGCCAGCAGGACACCGGGACAGGGAGAATCAGATACGCAGTATTTT.

This clonotype appeared many times. The chain carries TRBV7-2 and TRBJ1-6, with 8 bases lining up with TRBD1. The trim removed 3 bases at V and 3 bases at J, leaving 1 base unmatched. The CDR3 extends over 15 amino acids. In germline, CDR1 is SGHTA, CDR2 FQGNSA. CDR3 residues: CASSLTGVYNSPLHF. The CDR3 region has the DNA TGTGCCAGCAGCTTGACAGGGGTCTATAATTCACCCCTCCACTTT.

This clonotype was seen ten or more times. It may be a read error: a sequence one base away is much more abundant. As DNA, the CDR3 is TGTGCCAGCAGCTTAGCAGGCCACGAGCAGTACTTC. Translation gives CASSLAGHEQYF. V gene TRBV7-2 combines with J gene TRBJ2-7; no definite D call. This CDR3 region has 12 residues. Germline values: CDR1 SGHTA, CDR2 FQGNSA. Trimming pared 0 bases from V and 5 bases from J, leaving 5 bases between.

This clonotype has ten or more counts. The chain combines TRBV7-2 with TRBJ1-2; D remains unclear. There are 13 residues in the CDR3. Per the germline V gene, CDR1 is SGHTA and CDR2 is FQGNSA. The ends were cut back, 0 bases at V and 6 bases at J, with 8 bases in the middle. This CDR3 is CASSLASSNGYTF. Written as DNA, the CDR3 is TGTGCCAGCAGCTTAGCGTCCTCGAATGGCTACACCTTC.

This clonotype has ten or more counts. The V call is TRBV7-8, the J call TRBJ2-7, with 8 bases lining up with TRBD1. CDR3 length: 13 amino acids. Trimming removed 3 bases from V and 5 bases from J; junction bases left unmatched: 3. From germline, CDR1 is SGHVS and CDR2 FQNEAQ. The CDR3 DNA reads as TGTGCCAGCAGCTTCGGACAGGGTGACGAGCAGTACTTC. Encoded protein: CASSFGQGDEQYF.

The table lists this clonotype with many counts. The chain employs TRBV7-2 and TRBJ1-1; D not certain. Trimming pared 5 bases from V and 6 bases from J, leaving 19 bases between. The germline V gene encodes CDR1 SGHTA and CDR2 FQGNSA. This CDR3 comprises 15 residues. CDR3 DNA sequence: TGTGCCAGCAGCACCGGGCTGCGGGATAGAGCTGAAGCTTTCTTT. Its translation is CASSTGLRDRAEAFF.

The gene calls are TRBV5-1 and TRBJ2-7; the D is unclear. Trimming removed 0 bases at V and 1 base at J, with 8 bases between. The CDR3 contains 14 residues. Germline CDR1 reads SGHRS; CDR2 reads YFSETQ. The CDR3, as DNA: TGCGCCAGCAGCTTGGAAGCCAGTTCCTACGAGCAGTACTTC. It yields the protein CASSLEASSYEQYF.

This clonotype was recorded at least ten times. V is TRBV7-2 and J is TRBJ1-2; D remains ambiguous. The CDR3 runs to 13 residues. Germline V gene lookup returns CDR1 SGHTA and CDR2 FQGNSA. Trimming removed 7 bases at V and 10 bases at J, with 19 bases between. CDR3 protein: CASTPGRGWAYTF. The CDR3 DNA sequence: TGTGCCAGCACCCCCGGTCGGGGATGGGCCTACACCTTC.

The genes are TRBV29-1 and TRBJ2-7; D is perhaps TRBD2 (6 bases). The V gene lost 7 bases and the J gene lost 0 bases, with 10 bases spanning the gap. The CDR3 runs to 12 residues. Germline V gives CDR1 SQVTM, CDR2 ANQGSEA. The CDR3 loop is CSGRDSSYEQYF. DNA of the CDR3: TGCAGCGGCCGGGACTCCTCCTACGAGCAGTACTTC.

The chain is built from TRBV20-1 and TRBJ1-1; 9 nucleotides match TRBD1. The V gene's germline CDR1 is DFQATT and CDR2 SNEGSKA (reference sequence). The CDR3 is made up of 14 amino acids. V trimming: 3 bases; J trimming: 4 bases; junction bases outside the gene matches: 6. The chain's CDR3 is CSASIGTGTTEAFF. CDR3 DNA: TGCAGTGCTAGTATCGGGACAGGGACCACTGAAGCTTTCTTT.

This clonotype appeared many times. The V call is TRBV7-2, the J call TRBJ2-7; TRBD1 is a possible D gene (7 bases). Germline values: CDR1 SGHTA, CDR2 FQGNSA. Trimming left V 5 bases short and J 4 bases short, with 21 bases between. The CDR3 spans 16 residues. The CDR3 sequence is CASSPSGTAGSYEQYF. The CDR3 DNA reads TGTGCCAGCAGCCCCTCAGGGACAGCGGGTTCGTACGAGCAGTACTTC.